The source of this TCR beta chain is a study of technical replicates of blood from a handful of donors. The germline CDR1 and CDR2 sequences are MGHRA and YSYEKL. J gave up 5 bases and V 6 bases, and 7 bases lay outside the gene matches. The CDR3 loop spans 15 amino acids. Sequencing used immunoSEQ multiplex PCR; TCRdb keeps in-frame clones, though not all of them. The sample has under 80,000 clones, 75% to 95% seen once. This sequence originates from a human donor in good health. Some clones in this sample may be carry-over from other donors' samples. The sample was T cells isolated from PBMCs. V is TRBV4-1 and J is TRBJ1-4; the match to TRBD1 covers 9 bases. CDR3 sequence reads: CASRHGTGSNEKLFF. CDR3 coding DNA: TGCGCCAGCAGACATGGGACAGGGTCAAATGAAAAACTGTTTTTT.